Described below is a single T cell receptor beta chain sequence and its context. This clonotype has more than one count but fewer than ten. No cognate antigen has been identified for it. Per-base quality was not reported, and no clone a single base away is much larger than it. This entry comes from a study of T cell repertoires in cytomegalovirus infection (dated 2019 in TCRdb). Regarding the study in general: Recently identified HLA-C-restricted CMV epitopes, whose presentation resists viral immunomodulation, were targeted by peptide stimulations together with well-studied HLA-B-restricted epitopes. Donor HLA type was relevant to the analysis, because carriage of CMV infection together with the matching HLA type was indicated by public TCR beta signatures.

The treatment or condition tag for this specimen amounts to: in vitro stimulation with specific CMV peptide epitopes to enrich CMV-specific T cells. Overall results and qualifications from the work: In both this cohort and an independent cohort of under 450 donors, the cumulative frequency of public TCR beta family members distinguished carriers of CMV infection plus the relevant HLA type. The ex vivo response was dominated by HLA-C-restricted CMV-specific TCR beta clonotypes, and the single most frequent clonotype in two of eight donors was supplied by these HLA-C-restricted clonotypes.

Instrument on record: Illumina HiSeq 1500. TCRdb trimmed public reads at Q25 via fastp, called clones via MiXCR and kept in-frame beta chains. Identical CDR3 proteins give one entry, which carries the most common genes and DNA. This sample holds some 920,000 distinct CDR3 sequences; approximately 33% were observed only once. The ten largest account for around 15% of the sample. V is cut back by 5 bases and J by 4 bases, with 10 bases in the junction unmatched. The CDR3 numbers 15 residues from cysteine through phenylalanine. Here the CDR3 DNA is all that survives: 45 bases in frame from base 1. Per the germline V gene (reference sequence), PRHDT is the CDR1 and FYEKMQ is the CDR2.

This chain is built from TRBV13 and TRBJ1-2; TRBD1 fits 7 bases in the junction. Here the sequenced sample was cultured CD8+ T cells from PBMCs, taken from culture after CMV antigen stimulation. This receptor was obtained from a human donor in good health (CMV status not recorded). Some clones in this sample may be carry-over from other donors' samples. The DNA reads as follows: TGTGCCAGCAGCACCGGCCTAGGGGGCTCCTATGGCTACACCTTC. The resulting protein is CASSTGLGGSYGYTF.